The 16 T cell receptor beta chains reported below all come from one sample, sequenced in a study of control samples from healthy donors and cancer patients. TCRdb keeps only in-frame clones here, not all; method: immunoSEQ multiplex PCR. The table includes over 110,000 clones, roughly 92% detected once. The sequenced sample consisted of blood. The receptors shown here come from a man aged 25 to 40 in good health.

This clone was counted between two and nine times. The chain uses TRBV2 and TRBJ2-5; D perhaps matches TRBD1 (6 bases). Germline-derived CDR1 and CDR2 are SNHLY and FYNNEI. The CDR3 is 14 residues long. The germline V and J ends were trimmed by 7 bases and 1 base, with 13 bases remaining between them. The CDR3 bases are TGTGCCAGCACTCTCTTCAGGGGCCAAGAGACCCAGTACTTC. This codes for CASTLFRGQETQYF.

CDR3 nucleotide sequence: TGCGCCAGCAGCTGGGCTACCAATGAGCAGTTCTTC. Encoded protein: CASSWATNEQFF. The V call is TRBV5-1, the J call TRBJ2-1; D not resolved. Germline CDR1 reads SGHRS; CDR2 reads YFSETQ. The CDR3 is 12 residues long. Between the trimmed V and J ends, which lost 3 bases and 6 bases, there was a span of 7 bases. The full variable domain, rest sourced from reference TRBV5-1 and TRBJ2-1, is KAGVTQTPRYLIKTRGQQVTLSCSPISGHRSVSWYQQTPGQGLQFLFEYFSETQRNKGNFPGRFSGRQFSNSRSEMNVSTLELGDSALYLCASSWATNEQFFGPGTRLTVL.

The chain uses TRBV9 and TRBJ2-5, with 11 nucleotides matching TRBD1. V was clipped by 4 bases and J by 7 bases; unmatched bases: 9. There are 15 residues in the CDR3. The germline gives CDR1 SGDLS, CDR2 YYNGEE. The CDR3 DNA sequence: TGTGCCAGCAGCAGAGGGGACAGGGGGTCGGGGACCCAGTACTTC. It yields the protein CASSRGDRGSGTQYF.

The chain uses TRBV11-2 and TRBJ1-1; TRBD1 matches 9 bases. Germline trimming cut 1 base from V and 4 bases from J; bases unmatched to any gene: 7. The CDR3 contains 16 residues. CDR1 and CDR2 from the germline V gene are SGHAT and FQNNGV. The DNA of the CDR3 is TGTGCCAGCAGCTTAGGAACAGGGGGCGTCGCCACTGAAGCTTTCTTT. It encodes CASSLGTGGVATEAFF.

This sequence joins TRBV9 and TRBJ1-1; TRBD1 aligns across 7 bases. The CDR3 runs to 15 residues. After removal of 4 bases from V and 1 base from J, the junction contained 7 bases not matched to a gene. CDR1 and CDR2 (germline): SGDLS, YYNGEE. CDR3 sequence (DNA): TGTGCCAGCAGCCCCCCGCAGGGGGGGAACACTGAAGCTTTCTTT. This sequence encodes CASSPPQGGNTEAFF.

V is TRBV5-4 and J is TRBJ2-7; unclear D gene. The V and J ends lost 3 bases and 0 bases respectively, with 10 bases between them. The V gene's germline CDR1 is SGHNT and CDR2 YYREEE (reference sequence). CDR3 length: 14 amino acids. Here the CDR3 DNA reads TGTGCCAGCAGCTCCTCATTAAGCTCCTACGAGCAGTACTTC. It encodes CASSSSLSSYEQYF.

Written as DNA, the CDR3 is TGTGCCAGCAGTCGCGGACTAGCGCCCTACGAGCAGTACTTC. Amino acid sequence: CASSRGLAPYEQYF. V and J are TRBV28 and TRBJ2-7; 9 bases are a match to TRBD2. J was trimmed by 2 bases and V by 5 bases; bases with no gene match: 4. This CDR3 is built from 14 residues. The germline V gene encodes CDR1 MDHEN and CDR2 SYDVKM.

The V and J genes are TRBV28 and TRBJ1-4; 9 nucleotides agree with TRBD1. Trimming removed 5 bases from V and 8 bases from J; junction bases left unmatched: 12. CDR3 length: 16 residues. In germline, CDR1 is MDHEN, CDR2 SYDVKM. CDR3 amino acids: CASSKTGGITMEKLFF. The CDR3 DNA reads TGTGCCAGCAGTAAGACAGGGGGAATTACCATGGAAAAACTGTTTTTT.

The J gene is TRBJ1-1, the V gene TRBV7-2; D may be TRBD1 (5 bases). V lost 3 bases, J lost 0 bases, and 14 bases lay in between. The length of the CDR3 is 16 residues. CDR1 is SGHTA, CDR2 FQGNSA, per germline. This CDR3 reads CASSFGALNLNTEAFF. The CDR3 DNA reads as TGTGCCAGCAGCTTCGGGGCCCTCAACCTGAACACTGAAGCTTTCTTT.

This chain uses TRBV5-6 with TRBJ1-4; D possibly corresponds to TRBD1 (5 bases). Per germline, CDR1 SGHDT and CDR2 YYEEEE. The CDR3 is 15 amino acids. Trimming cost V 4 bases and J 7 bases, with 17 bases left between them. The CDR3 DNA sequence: TGTGCCAGCAGCGGGCATGCCGTCGGGGGTGAAAAACTGTTTTTT. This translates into CASSGHAVGGEKLFF.

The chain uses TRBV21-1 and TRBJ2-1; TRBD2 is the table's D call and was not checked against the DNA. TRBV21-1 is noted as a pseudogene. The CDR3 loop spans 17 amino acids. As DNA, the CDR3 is TGTGCCAGCAGCAAAGTAACTAGCGGGGGCTCCTACAATGAGCAGTTCTTC. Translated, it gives CASSKVTSGGSYNEQFF.

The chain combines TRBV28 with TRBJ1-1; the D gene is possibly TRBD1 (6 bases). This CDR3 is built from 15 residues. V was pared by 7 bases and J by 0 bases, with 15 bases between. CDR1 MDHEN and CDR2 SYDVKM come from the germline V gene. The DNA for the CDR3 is TGTGCCAGCATTAGAGGGGGGGGGATGAACACTGAAGCTTTCTTT. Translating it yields CASIRGGGMNTEAFF.

CDR3 region: CASSGREILSYNEQFF. CDR3 bases: TGTGCCAGCAGCGGGCGGGAGATCCTCTCCTACAATGAGCAGTTCTTC. The chain carries TRBV7-8 and TRBJ2-1, with 7 bases lining up with TRBD2. V shed 5 bases, J shed 0 bases, and the junction held 7 bases outside the gene matches. Germline V gene lookup returns CDR1 SGHVS and CDR2 FQNEAQ. This CDR3 contains 16 residues.

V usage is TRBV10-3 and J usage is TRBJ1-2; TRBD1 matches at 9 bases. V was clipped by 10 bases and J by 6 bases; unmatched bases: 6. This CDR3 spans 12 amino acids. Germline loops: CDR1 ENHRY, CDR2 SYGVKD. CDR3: CATTDRGNGYTF. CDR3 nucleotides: TGTGCCACTACGGACAGGGGAAATGGCTACACCTTC.

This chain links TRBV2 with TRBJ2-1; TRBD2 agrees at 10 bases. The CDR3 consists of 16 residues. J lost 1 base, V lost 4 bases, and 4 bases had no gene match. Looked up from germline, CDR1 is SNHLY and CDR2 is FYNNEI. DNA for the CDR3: TGTGCCAGCAGTGGGACTAGCGGAATATCCTACAATGAGCAGTTCTTC. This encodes CASSGTSGISYNEQFF.

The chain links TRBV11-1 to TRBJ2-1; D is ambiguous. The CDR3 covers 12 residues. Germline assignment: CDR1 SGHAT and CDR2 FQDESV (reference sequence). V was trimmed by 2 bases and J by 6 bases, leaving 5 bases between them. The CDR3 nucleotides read TGTGCCAGCAGCTTAACCCCCAATGAGCAGTTCTTC. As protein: CASSLTPNEQFF.